This T cell receptor beta chain comes out of a study of Ad26.COV2.S vaccination and SARS-CoV-2 variants. On the study more broadly: In the study, Ad26.COV2.S was injected intramuscularly once, or twice 56 days apart.

Treatment here: roughly 20 received Ad26.COV2.S at low or high dose, single or two shots; 5 received placebo; per-sample allocation not given. Collection of samples fell on day 63 after the first vaccine or placebo injection. An Ad26 vector carrying the Wuhan-strain SARS-CoV-2 spike served as the vaccine. Trimming took off 4 bases at V and 3 bases at J, with 6 bases between the two ends. Germline loops: CDR1 LNHNV, CDR2 YYDKDF (reference sequence). The CDR3 runs 12 residues. A note on this clone: Its antigen is not known.

Study results and caveats: Greater spike-specific TCR breadth was seen in vaccine recipients than in placebo recipients.

Sequenced by immunoSEQ multiplex PCR; TCRdb stores in-frame clones only, minus some. The table has over 250,000 clones, around 87% seen once; the top ten hold over 2.5%. This specimen was peripheral blood, taken in a trial of Ad26.COV2.S vaccine versus placebo. The J gene is TRBJ1-1, the V gene TRBV15; D uncertain. The receptor's source is a person between 18 and 59 years old who received the Ad26.COV2.S COVID-19 vaccine or a placebo. The CDR3 sequence: CATSTFHTEAFF. For the CDR3, the DNA is TGTGCCACCAGCACTTTTCACACTGAAGCTTTCTTT.